Reported below is one T cell receptor beta chain. Its antigen is unidentified. What was sequenced on ten immunoSEQ deep assay plates was unsorted PBMC DNA. Measured with immunoSEQ multiplex PCR; TCRdb has only the in-frame clones, and not every one. The sample holds some 450,000 clones; approximately 77% are singletons and the top ten take 9.5% to 15%. These data are taken from a study of shared clonotypes between healthy human individuals. Points from the study as a whole: It was the few donors that limited the genetic and exposure-history diversity represented.

Around 90 million PBMCs supplied genomic DNA for unsorted samples. CDR3 length: 14 amino acids. With 7 bases removed from V and 5 bases from J, the gap between germline ends came to 17 bases. CDR1 is MNHNS and CDR2 is SASEGT in the germline V gene. This clonotype originated in a woman between 40 and 50 years old in good health. Some clones in this sample may be carry-over from other donors' samples. V gene TRBV6-1 combines with J gene TRBJ1-2; possible D gene TRBD1, 5 bases. Sequenced: PBMCs. CDR3 protein: CASNGRGSEYGYTF. The CDR3 region has the DNA TGTGCCAGCAATGGGAGGGGCTCCGAATATGGCTACACCTTC.